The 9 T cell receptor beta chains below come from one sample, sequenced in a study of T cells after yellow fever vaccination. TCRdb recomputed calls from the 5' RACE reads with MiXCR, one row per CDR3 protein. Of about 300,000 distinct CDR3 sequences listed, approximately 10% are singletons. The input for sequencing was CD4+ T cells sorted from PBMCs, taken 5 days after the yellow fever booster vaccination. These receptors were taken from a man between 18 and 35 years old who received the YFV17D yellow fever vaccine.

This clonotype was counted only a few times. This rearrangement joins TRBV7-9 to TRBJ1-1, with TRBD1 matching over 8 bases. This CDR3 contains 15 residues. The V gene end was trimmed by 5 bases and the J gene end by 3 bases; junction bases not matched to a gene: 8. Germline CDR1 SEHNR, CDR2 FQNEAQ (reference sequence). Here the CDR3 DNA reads TGTGCCAGCAGCCCTCGGACAGGGAGGGACACTGAAGCTTTCTTT. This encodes CASSPRTGRDTEAFF.

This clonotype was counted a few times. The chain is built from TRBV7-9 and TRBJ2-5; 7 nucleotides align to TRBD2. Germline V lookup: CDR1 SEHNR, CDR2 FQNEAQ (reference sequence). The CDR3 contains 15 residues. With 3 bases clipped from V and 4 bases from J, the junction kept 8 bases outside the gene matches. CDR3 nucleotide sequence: TGTGCCAGCAGCTTGCTAGCGGTGGCAAGAGAGACCCAGTACTTC. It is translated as CASSLLAVARETQYF.

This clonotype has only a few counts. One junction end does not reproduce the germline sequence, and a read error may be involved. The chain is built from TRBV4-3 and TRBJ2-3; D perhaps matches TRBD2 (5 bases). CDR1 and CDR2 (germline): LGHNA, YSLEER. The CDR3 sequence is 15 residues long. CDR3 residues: CVSSQETGSTDTQYF. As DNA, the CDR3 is TGCGTCAGCAGCCAAGAAACGGGGAGCACAGATACGCAGTATTTT.

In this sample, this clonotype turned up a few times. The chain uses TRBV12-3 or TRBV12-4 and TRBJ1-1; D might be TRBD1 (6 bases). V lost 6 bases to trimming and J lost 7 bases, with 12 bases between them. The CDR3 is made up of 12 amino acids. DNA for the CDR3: TGTGCCAGCAGCCCACAGGGAAATGAAGCTTTCTTT. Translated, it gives CASSPQGNEAFF.

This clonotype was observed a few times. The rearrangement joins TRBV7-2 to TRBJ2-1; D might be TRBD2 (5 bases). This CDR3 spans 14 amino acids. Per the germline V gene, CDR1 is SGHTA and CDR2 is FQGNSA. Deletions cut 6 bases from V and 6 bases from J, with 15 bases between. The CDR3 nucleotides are TGTGCCAGCAGTTTACCGGGATCCCTCAATGAGCAGTTCTTC. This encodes CASSLPGSLNEQFF.

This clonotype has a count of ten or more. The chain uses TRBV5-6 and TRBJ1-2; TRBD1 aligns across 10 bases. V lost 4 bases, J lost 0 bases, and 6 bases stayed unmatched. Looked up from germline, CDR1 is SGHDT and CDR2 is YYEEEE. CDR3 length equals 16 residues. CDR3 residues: CASSRDRGYSNYGYTF. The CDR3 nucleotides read TGTGCCAGCAGCCGGGACAGGGGCTACTCTAACTATGGCTACACCTTC.

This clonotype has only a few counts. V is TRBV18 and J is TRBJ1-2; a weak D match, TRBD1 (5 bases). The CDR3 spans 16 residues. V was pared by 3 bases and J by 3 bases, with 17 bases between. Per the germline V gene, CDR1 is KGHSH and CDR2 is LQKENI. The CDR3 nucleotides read TGTGCCAGCTCACCGCCCTCTTTGAAGGGGTACTATGGCTACACCTTC. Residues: CASSPPSLKGYYGYTF.

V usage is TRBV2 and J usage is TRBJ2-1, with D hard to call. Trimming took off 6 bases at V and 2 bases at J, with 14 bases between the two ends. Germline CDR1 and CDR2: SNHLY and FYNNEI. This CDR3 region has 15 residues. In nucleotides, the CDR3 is TGTGCCAGCAGGGAAAGCAGGACGACCTACAATGAGCAGTTCTTC. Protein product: CASRESRTTYNEQFF.

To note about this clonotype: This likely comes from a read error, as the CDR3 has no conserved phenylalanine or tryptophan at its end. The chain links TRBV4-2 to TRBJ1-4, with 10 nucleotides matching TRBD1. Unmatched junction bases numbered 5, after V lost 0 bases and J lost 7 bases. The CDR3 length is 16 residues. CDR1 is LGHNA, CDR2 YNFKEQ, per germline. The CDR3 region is CASSQDWGQGTEKLFS. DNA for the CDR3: TGTGCCAGCAGCCAAGATTGGGGACAGGGGACTGAAAAACTGTTTTCT.